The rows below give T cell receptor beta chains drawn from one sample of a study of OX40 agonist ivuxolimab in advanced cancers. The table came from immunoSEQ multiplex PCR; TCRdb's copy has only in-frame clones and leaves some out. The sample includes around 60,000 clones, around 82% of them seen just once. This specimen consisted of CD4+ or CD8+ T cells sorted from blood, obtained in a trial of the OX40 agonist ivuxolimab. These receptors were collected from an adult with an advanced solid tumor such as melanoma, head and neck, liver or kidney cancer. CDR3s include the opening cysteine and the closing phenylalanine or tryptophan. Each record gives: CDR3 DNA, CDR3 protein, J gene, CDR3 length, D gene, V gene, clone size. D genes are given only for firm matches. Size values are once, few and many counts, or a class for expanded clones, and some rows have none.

TGTGCCAGCCTCGGCGGGGGGGTGAATGAGCAGTTCTTC,CASLGGGVNEQFF,TRBJ2-1,13,TRBD2,TRBV2,.
TGTGCCTGGAGTAAGGGGGTCACAGATACGCAGTATTTT,CAWSKGVTDTQYF,TRBJ2-3,13,.,TRBV30,once
TGTGCCAGTAGTACCCAGGGGGGGGGCACTGAAGCTTTCTTT,CASSTQGGGTEAFF,TRBJ1-1,14,TRBD1,TRBV19,.
TGTGCCAGCTCACCACCGCAAGGAGGGAGTCAAGAGACCCAGTACTTC,CASSPPQGGSQETQYF,TRBJ2-5,16,.,TRBV18,.
TGTGCCAGCAGTTACTTTGTAAGCACAGATACGCAGTATTTT,CASSYFVSTDTQYF,TRBJ2-3,14,.,TRBV6-6,.
TGTGCCAGCAGCTTGTCTAGCGGGGTCTACAATGAGCAGTTCTTC,CASSLSSGVYNEQFF,TRBJ2-1,15,TRBD2,TRBV5-5,.
TGCGCCAGCAGCTTCACCGGGACAGGGGGGACCGGGGAGCTGTTTTTT,CASSFTGTGGTGELFF,TRBJ2-2,16,TRBD1,TRBV5-1,.
TGCGCCAGCAGCTCCGGACAGGGCCAAGAGACCCAGTACTTC,CASSSGQGQETQYF,TRBJ2-5,14,TRBD1,TRBV5-1,.
TGCGCCAGCAGCCAAAGGGGGACAGGGTTTCGCTACACCTTC,CASSQRGTGFRYTF,TRBJ1-2,14,TRBD1,TRBV4-1,.
TGCGCCAGCAGCCCAGCGGGGCGGAACCACAATGAGCAGTTCTTC,CASSPAGRNHNEQFF,TRBJ2-1,15,TRBD2,TRBV5-1,.
TGTGCCAGCAGGGTCGACAGGGGCGGGGGGTATGGCTACACCTTC,CASRVDRGGGYGYTF,TRBJ1-2,15,TRBD1,TRBV2,once
TGTGCCGCCCAGGGGTTTAACCATGGCTACACCTTC,CAAQGFNHGYTF,TRBJ1-2,12,.,TRBV28,.
TGCAGCGTTGGTCGATCACCCGACAGGGACGAGCAGTACTTC,CSVGRSPDRDEQYF,TRBJ2-7,14,TRBD1,TRBV29-1,once
TGTGCCAGCAAAACTAGCGGGACAACAGATACGCAGTATTTT,CASKTSGTTDTQYF,TRBJ2-3,14,TRBD2,TRBV2,.
TGCAGCGTTGTGGGCAGGCCTGATGGCTACACCTTC,CSVVGRPDGYTF,TRBJ1-2,12,.,TRBV29-1,.
TGTGCCAGCAGCTTTGGACAGGCCGCCTATAATTCACCCCTCCACTTT,CASSFGQAAYNSPLHF,TRBJ1-6,16,TRBD1,TRBV5-4,.
TGCGCCAGCAGTCGAGGGGGGCTTTTAAACACCGGGGAGCTGTTTTTT,CASSRGGLLNTGELFF,TRBJ2-2,16,.,TRBV4-3,.
TGTGCCAGCAGCCCTTCTGCGGGTAGCAAGTACGAGCAGTACTTC,CASSPSAGSKYEQYF,TRBJ2-7,15,.,TRBV7-9,.
TGTGCCAGCAGTCCAGGGGCCTATGGCTACACCTTC,CASSPGAYGYTF,TRBJ1-2,12,.,TRBV28,.
TGTGCCAGCAGCCGGGGACTAGCGGGATCCTACGAGCAGTACTTC,CASSRGLAGSYEQYF,TRBJ2-7,15,TRBD2,TRBV7-8,.
TGTGCCAGCTCAAAGAAACGGACGTCGAACACTGAAGCTTTCTTT,CASSKKRTSNTEAFF,TRBJ1-1,15,.,TRBV18,once
TGTGCCAGCAGTGAGAGGAACAGGGTTAGGCCCGAGCAGTACTTC,CASSERNRVRPEQYF,TRBJ2-7,15,.,TRBV6-1,.
TGTGCCAGCACAGTCAGGCTCGACACTGAAGCTTTCTTT,CASTVRLDTEAFF,TRBJ1-1,13,.,TRBV6-1,.
TGTGCCAGTATTTCAAGCGGGGGAAGGGCGTATGGCTACACCTTC,CASISSGGRAYGYTF,TRBJ1-2,15,.,TRBV19,.
TGTGCCAGCAGCCTACTAGCGGACGATGGCGAGACCCAGTACTTC,CASSLLADDGETQYF,TRBJ2-5,15,TRBD2,TRBV11-1,.
TGTGCCAGCAGCGACAGACCGGGTTACCCCTACGAGCAGTACTTC,CASSDRPGYPYEQYF,TRBJ2-7,15,.,TRBV7-9,once
TGTGCCAGCAGCTTGATTGAAAGAGAGACCCAGTACTTC,CASSLIERETQYF,TRBJ2-5,13,.,TRBV7-9,.
TGCGCCAGCAGCGTACCCGGGACAGAGAACACTGAAGCTTTCTTT,CASSVPGTENTEAFF,TRBJ1-1,15,TRBD1,TRBV5-1,.
TGTGCCAGCAGCGTTGACAGCTACGAGCAGTACTTC,CASSVDSYEQYF,TRBJ2-7,12,.,TRBV9,.
TGTGCCAGCAGCCCCGACAGGGGAGTGGATACGCAGTATTTT,CASSPDRGVDTQYF,TRBJ2-3,14,TRBD1,TRBV7-9,.
TGTGCCAGCAGCTCCGAGCCACAGGGTTCCAATTCACCCCTCCACTTT,CASSSEPQGSNSPLHF,TRBJ1-6,16,.,TRBV5-4,.
TGTGCCAGCAATTCGGGGGTCTACAATGAGCAGTTCTTC,CASNSGVYNEQFF,TRBJ2-1,13,.,TRBV9,once
TGTGCCACCAGCCTCGGGCGGGAGTATCGAGAGACCCAGTACTTC,CATSLGREYRETQYF,TRBJ2-5,15,TRBD2,TRBV11-2,.
TGCGCCAGCATGTGGGGCTCTAACAATGAGCAGTTCTTC,CASMWGSNNEQFF,TRBJ2-1,13,.,TRBV5-1,once
TGTGCCTGGAGTCCGGGGAATAACAATCAGCCCCAGCATTTT,CAWSPGNNNQPQHF,TRBJ1-5,14,.,TRBV30,.
TGTGCCACCAGCAGCTCTTCAGGGAGGGGGGGCCAGTACTTC,CATSSSSGRGGQYF,TRBJ2-5,14,.,TRBV15,.
TGTGCCAGCAGCCTAACGACAGGGGCAGGAACCAAAAACATTCAGTACTTC,CASSLTTGAGTKNIQYF,TRBJ2-4,17,TRBD1,TRBV4-2,few
TGCGCCAGCAGTCAGGGTAAATTTCGGGGACGCAGGAACACTGAAGCTTTCTTT,CASSQGKFRGRRNTEAFF,TRBJ1-1,18,.,TRBV23-1,once
TGTGCCAGCAGCAAATCAGGGGCTGGGGCCAACGTCCTGACTTTC,CASSKSGAGANVLTF,TRBJ2-6,15,.,TRBV11-3,.
TGTGCCACCTCCGTGACAGGGCCCTACGAGCAGTACTTC,CATSVTGPYEQYF,TRBJ2-7,13,TRBD1,TRBV27,.